Listed below are T cell receptor beta chains from one sample, sequenced in a study of OX40 agonist ivuxolimab in advanced cancers. Method: immunoSEQ multiplex PCR; TCRdb's copy keeps in-frame clones and lacks some. The table lists over 45,000 clones, roughly 89% of them singletons, with about 14% in the top ten. This specimen consisted of CD4+ or CD8+ T cells sorted from blood, obtained in a trial of the OX40 agonist ivuxolimab. These receptors were taken from an adult with an advanced solid tumor such as melanoma, head and neck, liver or kidney cancer. CDR3s leave out the opening cysteine and the closing phenylalanine or tryptophan.

J: TRBJ2-7; V: TRBV20-1; CDR3: SASRVHEQY
J: TRBJ2-1; V: TRBV11-2; CDR3: ASSSNLAGGQNEQF
J: TRBJ2-1; V: TRBV13; CDR3: ASSTFPSGDSYNEQF
J: TRBJ2-7; V: TRBV30; CDR3: ACTGQRVSYEQY
J: TRBJ2-7; V: TRBV2; CDR3: ASKPGTSGYEQY
J: -; V: TRBV2; CDR3: ASTQHGGEQY
J: TRBJ2-1; V: TRBV19; CDR3: ASSPRLRYAAREQF
J: TRBJ2-5; V: TRBV28; CDR3: ASSLWQGQETQY
J: TRBJ1-5; V: TRBV6-5; CDR3: ASRPHINQPQH
J: TRBJ1-5; V: TRBV5-6; CDR3: ASSRKGQGNQPQH
J: TRBJ2-7; V: TRBV19; CDR3: ASSWTGGAYEQY
J: TRBJ2-7; V: TRBV7-9; CDR3: ASSLVASSNYEQY
J: TRBJ2-5; V: TRBV28; CDR3: ASSFERSETQY
J: TRBJ2-1; V: TRBV7-9; CDR3: ASREGPATAGEQF
J: TRBJ2-1; V: TRBV5-1; CDR3: ASSLGGSPGGPYNEQF
J: TRBJ2-1; V: TRBV6-5; CDR3: ASSSYEANEQF
J: TRBJ2-7; V: TRBV7-9; CDR3: ASSVGASSSYEQY
J: TRBJ2-7; V: TRBV14; CDR3: ASSQSSGRGYEQY
J: TRBJ2-1; V: TRBV4-1; CDR3: ASSQRRGGSYNEQF
J: TRBJ1-1; V: TRBV7-9; CDR3: ASSSGGVGTEAF
J: TRBJ2-4; V: TRBV7-8; CDR3: ASSLDRVGTKNIQY
J: TRBJ2-7; V: TRBV6-4; CDR3: ARRRSSYEQY
J: TRBJ1-2; V: TRBV28; CDR3: ASSRGNYGYT
J: TRBJ2-1; V: TRBV4-1; CDR3: ASSQVGASYNEQF
J: TRBJ2-7; V: TRBV2; CDR3: ASSEEETYEQY